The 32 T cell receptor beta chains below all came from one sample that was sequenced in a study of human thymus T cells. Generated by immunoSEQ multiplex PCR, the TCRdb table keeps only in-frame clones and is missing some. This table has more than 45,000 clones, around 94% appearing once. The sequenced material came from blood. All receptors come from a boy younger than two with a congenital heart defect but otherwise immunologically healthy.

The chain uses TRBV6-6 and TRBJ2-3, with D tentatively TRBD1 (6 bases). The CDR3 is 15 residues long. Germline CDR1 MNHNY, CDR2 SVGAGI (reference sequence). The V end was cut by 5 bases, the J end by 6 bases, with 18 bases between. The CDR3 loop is CASSTPGAGVDTQYF. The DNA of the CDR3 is TGTGCCAGCAGTACCCCCGGGGCAGGGGTCGATACGCAGTATTTT.

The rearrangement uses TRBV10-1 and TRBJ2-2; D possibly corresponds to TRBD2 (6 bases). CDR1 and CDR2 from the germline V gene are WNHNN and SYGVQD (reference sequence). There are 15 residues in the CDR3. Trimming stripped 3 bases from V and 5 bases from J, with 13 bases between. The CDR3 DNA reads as TGCGCCAGCAGTGATGTCGGGAGAGGTACCGGGGAGCTGTTTTTT. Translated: CASSDVGRGTGELFF.

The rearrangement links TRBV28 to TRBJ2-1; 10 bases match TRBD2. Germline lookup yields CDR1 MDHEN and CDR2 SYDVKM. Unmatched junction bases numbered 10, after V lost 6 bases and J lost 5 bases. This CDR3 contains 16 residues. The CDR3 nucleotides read TGTGCCAGCAGCCATCTAGCGGGAGAGAGGCACAATGAGCAGTTCTTC. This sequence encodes CASSHLAGERHNEQFF.

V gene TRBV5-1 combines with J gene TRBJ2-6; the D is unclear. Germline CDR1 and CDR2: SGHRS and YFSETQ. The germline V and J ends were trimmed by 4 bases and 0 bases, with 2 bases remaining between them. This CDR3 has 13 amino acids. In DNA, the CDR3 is TGCGCCAGCAGCCTCTCTGGGGCCAACGTCCTGACTTTC. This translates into CASSLSGANVLTF. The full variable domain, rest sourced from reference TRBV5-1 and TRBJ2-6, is KAGVTQTPRYLIKTRGQQVTLSCSPISGHRSVSWYQQTPGQGLQFLFEYFSETQRNKGNFPGRFSGRQFSNSRSEMNVSTLELGDSALYLCASSLSGANVLTFGAGSRLTVL.

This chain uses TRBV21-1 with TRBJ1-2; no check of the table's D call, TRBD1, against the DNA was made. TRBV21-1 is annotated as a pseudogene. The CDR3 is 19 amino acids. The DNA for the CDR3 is TGTGCCAGCAGCAAAGCGTACCGGGACAGGAACCCGATGGGGTATGGCTACACCTTC. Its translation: CASSKAYRDRNPMGYGYTF.

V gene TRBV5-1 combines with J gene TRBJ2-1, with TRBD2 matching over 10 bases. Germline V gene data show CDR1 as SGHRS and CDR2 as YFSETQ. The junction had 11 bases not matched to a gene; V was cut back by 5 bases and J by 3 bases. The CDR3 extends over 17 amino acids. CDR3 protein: CASSEGASGSRYNEQFF. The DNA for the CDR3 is TGCGCCAGCAGTGAGGGTGCTAGCGGGAGCCGCTACAATGAGCAGTTCTTC.

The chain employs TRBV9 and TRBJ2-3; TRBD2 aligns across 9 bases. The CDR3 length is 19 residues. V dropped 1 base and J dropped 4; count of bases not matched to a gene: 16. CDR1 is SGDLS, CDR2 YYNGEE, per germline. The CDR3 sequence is CASSVRNRAGGPWADTQYF. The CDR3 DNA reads TGTGCCAGCAGCGTAAGAAACCGTGCGGGGGGGCCGTGGGCAGATACGCAGTATTTT. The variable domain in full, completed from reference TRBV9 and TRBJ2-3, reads DSGVTQTPKHLITATGQRVTLRCSPRSGDLSVYWYQQSLDQGLQFLIQYYNGEERAKGNILERFSAQQFPDLHSELNLSSLELGDSALYFCASSVRNRAGGPWADTQYFGPGTRLTVL.

The CDR3 spells CASSLAGGPNTGELFF. The CDR3 DNA follows: TGTGCCAGCAGTCTAGCGGGGGGGCCGAACACCGGGGAGCTGTTTTTT. The rearrangement joins TRBV7-2 to TRBJ2-2, with 12 bases identical to TRBD2. V lost 6 bases to trimming and J lost 0 bases; unmatched junction nucleotides: 2. This CDR3 region has 16 residues. The germline V gene has CDR1 SGHTA and CDR2 FQGNSA.

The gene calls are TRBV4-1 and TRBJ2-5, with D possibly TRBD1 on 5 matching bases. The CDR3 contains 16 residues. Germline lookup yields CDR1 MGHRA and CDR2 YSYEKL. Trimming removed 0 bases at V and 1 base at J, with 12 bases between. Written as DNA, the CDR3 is TGCGCCAGCAGCCAAGAGTTTATGACAGTCCAAGAGACCCAGTACTTC. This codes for CASSQEFMTVQETQYF.

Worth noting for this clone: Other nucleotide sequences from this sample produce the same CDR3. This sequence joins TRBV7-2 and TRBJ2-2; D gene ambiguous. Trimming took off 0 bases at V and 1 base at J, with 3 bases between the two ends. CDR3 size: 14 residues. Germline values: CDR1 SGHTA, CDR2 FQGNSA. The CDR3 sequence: CASSLAGNTGELFF. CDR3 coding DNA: TGTGCCAGCAGCTTAGCAGGGAACACCGGGGAGCTGTTTTTT.

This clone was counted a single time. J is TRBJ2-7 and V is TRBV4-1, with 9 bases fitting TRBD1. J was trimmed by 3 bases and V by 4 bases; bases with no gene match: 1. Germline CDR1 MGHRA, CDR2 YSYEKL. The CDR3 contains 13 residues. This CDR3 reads CASSLTGGYEQYF. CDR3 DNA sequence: TGCGCCAGCAGCCTGACAGGGGGCTACGAGCAGTACTTC.

CDR3 residues: CASSLGGTGYNEQFF. The CDR3 DNA follows: TGCGCCAGCAGCTTGGGGGGCACAGGTTACAATGAGCAGTTCTTC. The gene calls are TRBV5-1 and TRBJ2-1; maybe TRBD1 (5 bases). The CDR3 is 15 residues long. Germline assignment: CDR1 SGHRS and CDR2 YFSETQ. Trimming pared 0 bases from V and 4 bases from J, leaving 11 bases between.

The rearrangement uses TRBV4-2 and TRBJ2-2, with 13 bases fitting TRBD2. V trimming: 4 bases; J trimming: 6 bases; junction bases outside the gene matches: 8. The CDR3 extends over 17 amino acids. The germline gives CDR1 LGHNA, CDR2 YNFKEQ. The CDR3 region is CASSPRVGLAGSGELFF. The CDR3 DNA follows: TGTGCCAGCAGCCCCAGGGTGGGACTAGCGGGATCCGGGGAGCTGTTTTTT.

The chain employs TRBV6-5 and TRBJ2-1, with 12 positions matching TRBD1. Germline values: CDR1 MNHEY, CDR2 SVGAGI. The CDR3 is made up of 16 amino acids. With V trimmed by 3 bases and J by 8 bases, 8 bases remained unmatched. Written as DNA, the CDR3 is TGTGCCAGCAGTTATTTACCGGGACAGGGGGCTGATGAGCAGTTCTTC. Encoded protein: CASSYLPGQGADEQFF.

Here the CDR3 reads CASSQVVASGYNEQFF. CDR3 coding DNA: TGTGCCAGCAGCCAAGTGGTCGCTAGCGGCTACAATGAGCAGTTCTTC. The chain employs TRBV14 and TRBJ2-1, with TRBD2 matching over 7 bases. Germline V lookup: CDR1 SGHDN, CDR2 FVKESK. After removal of 1 base from V and 3 bases from J, the junction contained 6 bases not matched to a gene. This CDR3 spans 16 amino acids.

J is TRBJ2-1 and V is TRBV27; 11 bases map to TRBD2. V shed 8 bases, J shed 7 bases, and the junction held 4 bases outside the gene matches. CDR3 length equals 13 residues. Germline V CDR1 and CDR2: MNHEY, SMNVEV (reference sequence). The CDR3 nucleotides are TGTGCCAGCTTACTAGCGGGAGAAAATGAGCAGTTCTTC. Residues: CASLLAGENEQFF.

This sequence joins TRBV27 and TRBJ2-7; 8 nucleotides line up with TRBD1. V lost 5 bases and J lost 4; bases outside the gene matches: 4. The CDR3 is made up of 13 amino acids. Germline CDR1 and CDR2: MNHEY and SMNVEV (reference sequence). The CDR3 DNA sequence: TGTGCCAGCAGTACAGGGGGGACTTACGAGCAGTACTTC. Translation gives CASSTGGTYEQYF.

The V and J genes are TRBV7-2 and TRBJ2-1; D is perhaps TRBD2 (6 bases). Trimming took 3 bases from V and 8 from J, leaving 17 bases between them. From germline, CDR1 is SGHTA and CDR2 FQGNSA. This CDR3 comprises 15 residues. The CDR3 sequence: CASSFGTYSPDEQFF. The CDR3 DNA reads TGTGCCAGCAGCTTCGGGACTTACTCGCCAGATGAGCAGTTCTTC. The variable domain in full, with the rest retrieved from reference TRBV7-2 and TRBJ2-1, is GAGVSQSPSNKVTEKGKDVELRCDPISGHTALYWYRQSLGQGLEFLIYFQGNSAPDKSGLPSDRFSAERTGGSVSTLTIQRTQQEDSAVYLCASSFGTYSPDEQFFGPGTRLTVL.

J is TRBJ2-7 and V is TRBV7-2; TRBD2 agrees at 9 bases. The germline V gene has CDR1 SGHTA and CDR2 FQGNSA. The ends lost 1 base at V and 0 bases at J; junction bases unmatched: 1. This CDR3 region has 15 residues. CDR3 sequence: CASSLVAGASYEQYF. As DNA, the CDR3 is TGTGCCAGCAGCTTAGTAGCGGGGGCCTCCTACGAGCAGTACTTC.

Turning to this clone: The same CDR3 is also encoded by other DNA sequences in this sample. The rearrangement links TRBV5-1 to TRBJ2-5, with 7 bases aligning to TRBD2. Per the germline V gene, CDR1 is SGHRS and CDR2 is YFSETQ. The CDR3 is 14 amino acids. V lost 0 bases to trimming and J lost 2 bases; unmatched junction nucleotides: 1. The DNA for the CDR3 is TGCGCCAGCAGCTTGGCGGGGGGTCAAGAGACCCAGTACTTC. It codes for CASSLAGGQETQYF.

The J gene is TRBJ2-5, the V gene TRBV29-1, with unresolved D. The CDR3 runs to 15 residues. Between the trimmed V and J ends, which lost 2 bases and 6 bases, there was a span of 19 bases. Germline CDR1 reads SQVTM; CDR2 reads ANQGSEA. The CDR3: CSVELPDARWKTQYF. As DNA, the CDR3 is TGCAGCGTTGAACTCCCGGACGCTAGATGGAAGACCCAGTACTTC.

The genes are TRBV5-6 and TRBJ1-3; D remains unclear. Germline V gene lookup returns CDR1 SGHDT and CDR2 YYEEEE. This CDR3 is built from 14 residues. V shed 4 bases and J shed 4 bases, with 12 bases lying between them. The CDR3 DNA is TGTGCCAGCAGCCCCCCCACAGTCGGAAACACCATATATTTT. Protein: CASSPPTVGNTIYF.

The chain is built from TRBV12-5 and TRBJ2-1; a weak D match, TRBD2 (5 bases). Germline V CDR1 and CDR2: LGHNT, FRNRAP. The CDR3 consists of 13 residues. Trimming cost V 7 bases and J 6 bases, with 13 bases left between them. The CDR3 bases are TGTGCTAGTGCCCCCTACGGGATCAATGAGCAGTTCTTC. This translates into CASAPYGINEQFF.

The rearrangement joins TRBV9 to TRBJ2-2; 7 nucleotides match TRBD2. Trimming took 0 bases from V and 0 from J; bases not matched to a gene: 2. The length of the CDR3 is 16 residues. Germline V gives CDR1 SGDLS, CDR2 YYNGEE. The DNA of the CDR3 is TGTGCCAGCAGCGTAGCGGGACTACCGAACACCGGGGAGCTGTTTTTT. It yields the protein CASSVAGLPNTGELFF.

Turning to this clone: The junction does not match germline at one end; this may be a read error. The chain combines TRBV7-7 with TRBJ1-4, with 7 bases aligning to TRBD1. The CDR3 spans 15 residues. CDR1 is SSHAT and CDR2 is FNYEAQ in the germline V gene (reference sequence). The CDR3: CASSIRQGPNEKLFF. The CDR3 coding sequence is TGTGCTAGCAGCATCCGACAGGGACCTAATGAAAAACTGTTTTTT.

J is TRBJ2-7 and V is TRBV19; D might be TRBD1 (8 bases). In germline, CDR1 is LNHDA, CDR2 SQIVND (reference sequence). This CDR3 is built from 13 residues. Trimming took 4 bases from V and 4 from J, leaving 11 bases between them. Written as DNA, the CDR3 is TGTGCCAGTAGTACACAGGGGGGGTACGAGCAGTACTTC. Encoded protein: CASSTQGGYEQYF.

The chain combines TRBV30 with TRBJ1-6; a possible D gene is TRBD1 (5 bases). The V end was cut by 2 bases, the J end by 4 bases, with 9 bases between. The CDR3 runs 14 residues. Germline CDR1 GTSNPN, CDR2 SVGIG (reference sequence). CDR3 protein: CAWSTQGYNSPLHF. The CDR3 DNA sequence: TGTGCCTGGAGTACCCAGGGTTATAATTCACCCCTCCACTTT.

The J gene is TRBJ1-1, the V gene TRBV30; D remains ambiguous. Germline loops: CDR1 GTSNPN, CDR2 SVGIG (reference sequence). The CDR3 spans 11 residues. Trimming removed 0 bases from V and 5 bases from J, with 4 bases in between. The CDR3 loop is CAWSVNTEAFF. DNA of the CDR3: TGTGCCTGGAGTGTAAATACTGAAGCTTTCTTT. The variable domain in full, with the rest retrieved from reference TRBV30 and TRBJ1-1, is SQTIHQWPATLVQPVGSPLSLECTVEGTSNPNLYWYRQAAGRGLQLLFYSVGIGQISSEVPQNLSASRPQDRQFILSSKKLLLSDSGFYLCAWSVNTEAFFGQGTRLTVV.

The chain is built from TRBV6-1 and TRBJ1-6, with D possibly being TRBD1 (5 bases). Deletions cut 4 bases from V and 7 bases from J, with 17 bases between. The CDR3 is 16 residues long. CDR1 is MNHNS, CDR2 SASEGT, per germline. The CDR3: CASSAKRQYPNSPLHF. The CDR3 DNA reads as TGTGCCAGCAGTGCCAAACGACAGTACCCGAATTCACCCCTCCACTTT.

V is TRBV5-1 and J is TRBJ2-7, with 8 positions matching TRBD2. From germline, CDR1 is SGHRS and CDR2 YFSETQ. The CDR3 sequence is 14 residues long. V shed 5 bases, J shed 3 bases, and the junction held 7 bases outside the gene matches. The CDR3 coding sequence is TGCGCCAGCAGTCCCGGCGGGGGGAACTACGAGCAGTACTTC. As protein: CASSPGGGNYEQYF. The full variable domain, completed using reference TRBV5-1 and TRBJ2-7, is KAGVTQTPRYLIKTRGQQVTLSCSPISGHRSVSWYQQTPGQGLQFLFEYFSETQRNKGNFPGRFSGRQFSNSRSEMNVSTLELGDSALYLCASSPGGGNYEQYFGPGTRLTVT.

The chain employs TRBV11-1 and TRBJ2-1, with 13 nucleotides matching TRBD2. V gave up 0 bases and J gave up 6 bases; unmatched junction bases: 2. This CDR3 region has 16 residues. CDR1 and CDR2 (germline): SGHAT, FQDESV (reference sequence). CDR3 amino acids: CASSLAGLAGFNEQFF. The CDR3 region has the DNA TGTGCCAGCAGCTTAGCGGGACTAGCGGGATTCAATGAGCAGTTCTTC.

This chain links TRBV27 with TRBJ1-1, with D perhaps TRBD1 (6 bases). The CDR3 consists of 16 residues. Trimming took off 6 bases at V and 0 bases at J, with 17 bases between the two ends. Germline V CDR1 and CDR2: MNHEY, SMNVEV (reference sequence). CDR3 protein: CASRRRGGKMNTEAFF. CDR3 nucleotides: TGTGCCAGCAGGAGGAGAGGGGGAAAGATGAACACTGAAGCTTTCTTT.